This T cell receptor (beta chain) is drawn from a study of blood T cell repertoires in COVID-19. Authors' analysis steps: Using reference gene primer amplification, nucleated cell counts were estimated. Measured with immunoSEQ multiplex PCR; TCRdb has only the in-frame clones, and not every one. V and J calls and clone size are copied from that table; D and trimming were computed from the DNA. The table has under 300,000 clones, around 80% seen once. The sample was peripheral blood. This receptor was identified in a woman in her 40s with active or convalescent COVID-19.

CDR3 region: CASTGVTEAFF. In DNA, the CDR3 is TGTGCCAGCACCGGGGTCACTGAAGCTTTCTTT. The V gene is TRBV12-3 or TRBV12-4, the J gene TRBJ1-1; no firm D call. Between the trimmed V and J ends, which lost 7 bases and 4 bases, there was a span of 7 bases. The CDR3 covers 11 residues.